These 23 T cell receptor beta chains originate from one sample sequenced in a study of response to subunit inactivated influenza vaccine. TCRdb independently ran MiXCR on the RT-PCR reads; one entry per CDR3 protein. Of around 600,000 distinct CDR3 sequences in the sample, about 11% were seen once. The sample was also reused in another study, on T cells expressing NK-cell markers. That publication notes: Making the TCR beta cDNA relied on 5'RACE template switching with UMIs.

The starting material was PBMCs from blood, obtained on the day of vaccination. These receptor sequences come from a middle-aged man who received an inactivated influenza vaccine.

This clonotype was counted only a few times. V and J are TRBV20-1 and TRBJ2-7, with 9 bases that match TRBD1. Germline CDR1 reads DFQATT; CDR2 reads SNEGSKA (reference sequence). Trimming removed 2 bases from V and 6 bases from J; junction bases left unmatched: 14. This CDR3 spans 16 amino acids. CDR3 in amino acids: CSARTPGTGSYPEQYF. Written as DNA, the CDR3 is TGCAGTGCTAGAACTCCCGGGACAGGGAGTTATCCCGAGCAGTACTTC.

A few counts support this clonotype. The chain uses TRBV15 and TRBJ2-1; 9 positions match TRBD2. The CDR3 has 15 residues. V was clipped by 9 bases and J by 3 bases; unmatched bases: 9. Germline V gene sequence: CDR1 LNHNV, CDR2 YYDKDF (reference sequence). The CDR3 loop is CATKAAGGYYNEQFF. In DNA form, the CDR3 reads TGTGCCACTAAGGCAGCGGGGGGATACTACAATGAGCAGTTCTTC. Looking up the rest from reference TRBV15 and TRBJ2-1 gives the full variable domain: DAMVIQNPRYQVTQFGKPVTLSCSQTLNHNVMYWYQQKSSQAPKLLFHYYDKDFNNEADTPDNFQSRRPNTSFCFLDIRSPGLGDTAMYLCATKAAGGYYNEQFFGPGTRLTVL.

This clonotype appeared a few times. The genes are TRBV7-9 and TRBJ2-3; possible D gene TRBD1, 6 bases. V lost 7 bases and J 4 bases, leaving 15 bases between the germline ends. CDR1 and CDR2 from the germline V gene are SEHNR and FQNEAQ (reference sequence). The CDR3 has 14 amino acids. The CDR3 loop is CASNSRGSADTQYF. The CDR3 coding sequence is TGTGCCAGCAACTCGAGGGGGTCCGCAGATACGCAGTATTTT.

V and J are TRBV28 and TRBJ2-5; D not certain. The CDR3 is 13 residues long. The V end lost 4 bases, the J end lost 4 bases, and 10 bases lay between the germline ends. In germline, CDR1 is MDHEN, CDR2 SYDVKM. CDR3 loop: CASSSHVVETQYF. In DNA, the CDR3 is TGTGCCAGCAGTTCGCATGTTGTAGAGACCCAGTACTTC.

The sample holds many counts of this clonotype. V is TRBV5-6 and J is TRBJ2-2; TRBD2 aligns across 7 bases. Germline V lookup: CDR1 SGHDT, CDR2 YYEEEE. J lost 0 bases, V lost 2 bases, and 1 base had no gene match. The length of the CDR3 is 15 residues. For the CDR3, the DNA is TGTGCCAGCAGCTTTGGGACTACGAACACCGGGGAGCTGTTTTTT. Translated: CASSFGTTNTGELFF.

The V gene is TRBV27, the J gene TRBJ1-1; possible D gene TRBD1, 5 bases. CDR3 length: 17 amino acids. Trimming left V 3 bases short and J 1 base short, with 18 bases between. CDR1 MNHEY and CDR2 SMNVEV come from the germline V gene (reference sequence). The CDR3 region is CASSFVGHLGGNTEAFF. As DNA, the CDR3 is TGTGCCAGCAGTTTTGTAGGACACCTCGGAGGGAACACTGAAGCTTTCTTT.

This sequence joins TRBV12-3 or TRBV12-4 and TRBJ2-1; D gene unclear. Trimming shortened V by 10 bases and J by 0 bases, and 1 base separated the two germline ends. CDR3 size: 10 residues. The chain's CDR3 is CATSYNEQFF. In nucleotides, the CDR3 is TGTGCCACCTCCTACAATGAGCAGTTCTTC.

This clonotype came up a few times. The chain employs TRBV7-9 and TRBJ1-4, with TRBD1 as a possible D gene (6 bases). V was cut by 4 bases and J by 0 bases, with 12 bases left in between. The CDR3 sequence is 16 residues long. Germline CDR1 is SEHNR and CDR2 is FQNEAQ (reference sequence). The DNA of the CDR3 is TGTGCCAGCAGCTATTCAGGGGTTTCAACTAATGAAAAACTGTTTTTT. It yields the protein CASSYSGVSTNEKLFF.

This chain uses TRBV11-2 with TRBJ2-7; TRBD2 is a possible D gene (6 bases). Germline V lookup: CDR1 SGHAT, CDR2 FQNNGV. This CDR3 contains 15 residues. V was clipped by 2 bases and J by 1 base, with 12 bases between them. The CDR3 DNA sequence: TGTGCCAGCAGCTTAATCTGGGGACTTTCCTACGAGCAGTACTTC. Residues: CASSLIWGLSYEQYF.

The chain uses TRBV6-2 or TRBV6-3 and TRBJ2-4; 13 bases align to TRBD2. This CDR3 region has 18 residues. V dropped 7 bases and J dropped 0; count of bases not matched to a gene: 9. Per germline, CDR1 MNHEY and CDR2 SVGEGT. The DNA of the CDR3 is TGTGCCAGCACTACGAGGACTAGCGGGAGTGAAGCCAAAAACATTCAGTACTTC. As protein: CASTTRTSGSEAKNIQYF.

This clonotype has just a few counts. V is TRBV28 and J is TRBJ1-2, with no clear D. Germline V lookup: CDR1 MDHEN, CDR2 SYDVKM. The CDR3 sequence is 13 residues long. The V end lost 8 bases, the J end lost 8 bases, and 18 bases lay between the germline ends. This chain's CDR3 is CASSTPPTWGYTF. The CDR3 bases are TGTGCCAGCTCAACGCCCCCCACGTGGGGCTACACCTTC.

This clonotype showed up just a few times. The V gene is TRBV24-1, the J gene TRBJ2-1, with 13 positions matching TRBD2. Trimming took 3 bases from V and 9 from J; bases not matched to a gene: 7. Germline CDR1 and CDR2: KGHDR and SFDVKD. The CDR3 has 16 residues. The CDR3 sequence: CATSDPGLAGVSEQFF. The CDR3, as DNA: TGTGCCACCAGTGATCCCGGACTAGCGGGAGTCAGTGAGCAGTTCTTC.

This clonotype was counted between two and nine times. The V gene is TRBV29-1, the J gene TRBJ2-7; 9 bases fit TRBD1. Germline CDR1 is SQVTM and CDR2 is ANQGSEA. V was clipped by 6 bases and J by 2 bases; unmatched bases: 5. The CDR3 spans 13 residues. CDR3 sequence (DNA): TGCAGCGTCAAACAGGGGGCGGCCTACGAGCAGTACTTC. This translates into CSVKQGAAYEQYF.

This clonotype was seen repeatedly, ten times or more. V gene TRBV4-3 combines with J gene TRBJ1-6; D is perhaps TRBD1 (5 bases). V was pared by 5 bases and J by 7 bases, with 18 bases between. The CDR3 runs 16 residues. Germline V CDR1 and CDR2: LGHNA, YSLEER. DNA for the CDR3: TGCGCCAGCAGCATCTCTTGGGACCAAAAGAATTCACCCCTCCACTTT. As protein: CASSISWDQKNSPLHF.

This chain connects TRBV20-1 to TRBJ2-1, with D possibly being TRBD2 (5 bases). The CDR3 spans 15 residues. V shed 3 bases and J shed 8 bases, with 20 bases lying between them. Germline CDR1 DFQATT, CDR2 SNEGSKA (reference sequence). The CDR3 region has the DNA TGCAGTGCTAGGCCAGCGGATGTACGACCGGATGAGCAGTTCTTC. This sequence encodes CSARPADVRPDEQFF.

This clonotype has a handful of counts. The chain is built from TRBV30 and TRBJ1-5; D is undetermined. The V end lost 5 bases, the J end lost 2 bases, and 10 bases lay between the germline ends. Germline V CDR1 and CDR2: GTSNPN, SVGIG (reference sequence). CDR3 length: 13 amino acids. CDR3 sequence: CAWARDGNQPQHF. The CDR3 region has the DNA TGTGCCTGGGCAAGGGATGGCAATCAGCCCCAGCATTTT.

This clonotype was picked up one time. This sequence may be a read error, since a much larger clone differs from it by one base. The gene calls are TRBV14 and TRBJ2-2; no clear D. The germline gives CDR1 SGHDN, CDR2 FVKESK. Trimming took 4 bases from V and 9 from J, leaving 9 bases between them. CDR3 size: 12 residues. As DNA, the CDR3 is TGTGCCAGCAGCCGCATCTCTTGGGAGCTGTTTTTT. Translation gives CASSRISWELFF.

The chain has TRBV9 and TRBJ2-1, with a weak D call TRBD2 (6 bases). Germline V gene data show CDR1 as SGDLS and CDR2 as YYNGEE. There are 16 residues in the CDR3. V was pared by 4 bases and J by 0 bases, with 14 bases between. The CDR3 is CASSSLSGYSYNEQFF. CDR3 DNA: TGTGCCAGCAGCTCCCTTAGCGGCTACTCCTACAATGAGCAGTTCTTC.

The gene calls are TRBV20-1 and TRBJ2-2; D gene ambiguous. This CDR3 region has 11 residues. Germline-derived CDR1 and CDR2 are DFQATT and SNEGSKA (reference sequence). The V and J ends lost 4 bases and 5 bases respectively, with 5 bases between them. The CDR3 loop reads CSATLTGELFF. The CDR3 nucleotides are TGCAGTGCTACCTTGACCGGGGAGCTGTTTTTT.

This clonotype has just a few counts. The genes are TRBV5-6 and TRBJ1-6; 7 nucleotides match TRBD1. The CDR3 has 16 amino acids. The germline gives CDR1 SGHDT, CDR2 YYEEEE. The V gene end was trimmed by 4 bases and the J gene end by 0 bases; junction bases not matched to a gene: 4. CDR3 nucleotide sequence: TGTGCCAGCAGCATCCGGGACAGCTCCTATAATTCACCCCTCCACTTT. Its protein product is CASSIRDSSYNSPLHF.

This clonotype showed up many times. The rearrangement uses TRBV7-9 and TRBJ1-1, with D unclear. CDR3 size: 15 residues. CDR1 is SEHNR, CDR2 FQNEAQ, per germline (reference sequence). Trimming left V 5 bases short and J 0 bases short, with 13 bases between. Here the CDR3 DNA reads TGTGCCAGCAGCCCTCTTAGGGCTTTGAACACTGAAGCTTTCTTT. It yields the protein CASSPLRALNTEAFF.

This clonotype appeared a few times. This rearrangement joins TRBV7-9 to TRBJ1-2; D remains ambiguous. Between the trimmed V and J ends, which lost 5 bases and 8 bases, there was a span of 15 bases. CDR3 length: 13 residues. In germline, CDR1 is SEHNR, CDR2 FQNEAQ (reference sequence). As DNA, the CDR3 is TGTGCCAGCAGCCCGCCTGATATTTCGGGCTACACCTTC. Encoded protein: CASSPPDISGYTF.

A few counts support this clonotype. The V and J genes are TRBV12-3 or TRBV12-4 and TRBJ2-1; D is ambiguous. With 2 bases removed from V and 5 bases from J, the gap between germline ends came to 13 bases. The CDR3 covers 15 residues. The CDR3 loop reads CASSLSGSFNNEQFF. CDR3 nucleotides: TGTGCCAGCAGTTTATCGGGCAGCTTCAACAATGAGCAGTTCTTC.